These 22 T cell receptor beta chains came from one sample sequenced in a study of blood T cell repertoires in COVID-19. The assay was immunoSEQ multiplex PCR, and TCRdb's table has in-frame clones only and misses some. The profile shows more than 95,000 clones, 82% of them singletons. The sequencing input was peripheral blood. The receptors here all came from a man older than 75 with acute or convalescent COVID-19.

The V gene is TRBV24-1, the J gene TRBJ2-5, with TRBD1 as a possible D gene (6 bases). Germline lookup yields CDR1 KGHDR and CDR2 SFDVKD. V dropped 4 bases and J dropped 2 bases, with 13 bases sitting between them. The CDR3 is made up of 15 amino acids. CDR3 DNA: TGTGCCACCAGTGAACCGACAGGAGAACAAGAGACCCAGTACTTC. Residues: CATSEPTGEQETQYF.

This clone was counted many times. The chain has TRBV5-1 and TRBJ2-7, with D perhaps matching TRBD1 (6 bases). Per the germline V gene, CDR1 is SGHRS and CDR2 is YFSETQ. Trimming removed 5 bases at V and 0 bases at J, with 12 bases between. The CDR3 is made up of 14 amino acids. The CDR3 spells CASRRQVSSYEQYF. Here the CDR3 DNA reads TGCGCCAGCAGGAGACAGGTCAGCTCCTACGAGCAGTACTTC.

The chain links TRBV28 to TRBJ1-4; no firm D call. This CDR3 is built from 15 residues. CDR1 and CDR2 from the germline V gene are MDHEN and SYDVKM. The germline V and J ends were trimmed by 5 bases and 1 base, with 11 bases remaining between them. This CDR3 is CASSPIQRTNEKLFF. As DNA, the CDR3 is TGTGCCAGCAGTCCCATTCAGCGAACTAATGAAAAACTGTTTTTT. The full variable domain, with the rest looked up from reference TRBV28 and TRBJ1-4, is DVKVTQSSRYLVKRTGEKVFLECVQDMDHENMFWYRQDPGLGLRLIYFSYDVKMKEKGDIPEGYSVSREKKERFSLILESASTNQTSMYLCASSPIQRTNEKLFFGSGTQLSVL.

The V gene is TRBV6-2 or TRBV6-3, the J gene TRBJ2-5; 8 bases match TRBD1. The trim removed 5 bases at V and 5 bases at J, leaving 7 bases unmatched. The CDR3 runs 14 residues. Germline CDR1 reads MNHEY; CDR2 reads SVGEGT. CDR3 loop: CASSPRTGTETQYF. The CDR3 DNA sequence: TGTGCCAGCAGTCCACGGACAGGGACGGAGACCCAGTACTTC.

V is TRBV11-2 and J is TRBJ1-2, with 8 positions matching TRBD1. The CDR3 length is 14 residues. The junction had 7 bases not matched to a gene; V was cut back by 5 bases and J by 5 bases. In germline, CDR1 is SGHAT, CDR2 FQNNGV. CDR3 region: CASSPWTGRYGYTF. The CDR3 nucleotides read TGTGCCAGCAGCCCCTGGACAGGGCGATATGGCTACACCTTC.

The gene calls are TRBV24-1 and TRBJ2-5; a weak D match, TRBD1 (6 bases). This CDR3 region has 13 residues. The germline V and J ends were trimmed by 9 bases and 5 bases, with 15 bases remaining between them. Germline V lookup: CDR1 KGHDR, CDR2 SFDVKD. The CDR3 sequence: CATSWGHRETQYF. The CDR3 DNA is TGTGCCACCTCCTGGGGGCATAGGGAGACCCAGTACTTC.

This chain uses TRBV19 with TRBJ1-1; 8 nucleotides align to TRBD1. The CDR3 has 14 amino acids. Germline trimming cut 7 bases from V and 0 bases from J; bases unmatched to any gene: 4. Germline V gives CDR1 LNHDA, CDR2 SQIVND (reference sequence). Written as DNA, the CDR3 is TGTGCCAGTAACACGGACAGGGTGAACACTGAAGCTTTCTTT. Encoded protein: CASNTDRVNTEAFF.

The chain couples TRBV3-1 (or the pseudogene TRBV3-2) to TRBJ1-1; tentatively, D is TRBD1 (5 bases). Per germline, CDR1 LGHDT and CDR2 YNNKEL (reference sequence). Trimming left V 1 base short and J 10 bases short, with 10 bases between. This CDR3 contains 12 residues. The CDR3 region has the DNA TGTGCCAGCAGCCAAGGGCAGGGCGCAGCTTTCTTT. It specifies CASSQGQGAAFF.

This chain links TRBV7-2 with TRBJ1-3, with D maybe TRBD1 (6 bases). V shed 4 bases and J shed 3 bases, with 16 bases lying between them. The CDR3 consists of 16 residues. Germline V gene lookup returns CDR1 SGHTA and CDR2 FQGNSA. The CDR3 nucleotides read TGTGCCAGCAGCTCCCATGGACAGCAAAATGGAAACACCATATATTTT. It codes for CASSSHGQQNGNTIYF.

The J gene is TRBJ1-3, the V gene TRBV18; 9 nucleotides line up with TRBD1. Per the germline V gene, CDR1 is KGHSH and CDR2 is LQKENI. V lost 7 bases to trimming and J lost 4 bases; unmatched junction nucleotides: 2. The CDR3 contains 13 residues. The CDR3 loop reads CASWTGDGNTIYF. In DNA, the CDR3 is TGTGCCAGCTGGACAGGGGACGGAAACACCATATATTTT.

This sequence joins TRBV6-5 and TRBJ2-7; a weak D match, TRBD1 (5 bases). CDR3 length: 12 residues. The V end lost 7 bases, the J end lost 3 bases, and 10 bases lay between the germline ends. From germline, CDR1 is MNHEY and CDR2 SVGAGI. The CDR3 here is CASIDRDYEQYF. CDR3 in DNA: TGTGCCAGCATAGACAGAGACTACGAGCAGTACTTC.

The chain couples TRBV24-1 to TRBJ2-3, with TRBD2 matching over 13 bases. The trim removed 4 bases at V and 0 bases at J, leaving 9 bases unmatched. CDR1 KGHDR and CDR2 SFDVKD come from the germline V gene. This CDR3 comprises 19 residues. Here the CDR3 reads CATSDRGLAGFTSTDTQYF. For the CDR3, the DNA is TGTGCCACCAGTGACCGGGGACTAGCGGGGTTTACTAGCACAGATACGCAGTATTTT.

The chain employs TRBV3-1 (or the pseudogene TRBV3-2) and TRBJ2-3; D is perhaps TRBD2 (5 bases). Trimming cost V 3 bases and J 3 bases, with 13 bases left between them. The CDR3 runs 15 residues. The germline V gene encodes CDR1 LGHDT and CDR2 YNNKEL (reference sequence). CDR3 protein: CASSQDRGRTDTQYF. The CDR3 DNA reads TGTGCCAGCAGCCAGGATCGGGGTAGGACAGATACGCAGTATTTT.

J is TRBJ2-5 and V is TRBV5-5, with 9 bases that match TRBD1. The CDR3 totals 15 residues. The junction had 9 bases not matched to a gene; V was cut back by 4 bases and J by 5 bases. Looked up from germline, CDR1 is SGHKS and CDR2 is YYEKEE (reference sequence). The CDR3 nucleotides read TGTGCCAGCAGCGTTCCGGGACAGGGAGGGGAGACCCAGTACTTC. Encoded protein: CASSVPGQGGETQYF.

CDR3 in DNA: TGTGCCAGCAGTTACACGGCTAGGAAGGAGCAGTTCTTC. Translation: CASSYTARKEQFF. This chain connects TRBV6-6 to TRBJ2-1; the D is unclear. Deletions cut 2 bases from V and 10 bases from J, with 12 bases between. Per the germline V gene, CDR1 is MNHNY and CDR2 is SVGAGI (reference sequence). The CDR3 consists of 13 residues.

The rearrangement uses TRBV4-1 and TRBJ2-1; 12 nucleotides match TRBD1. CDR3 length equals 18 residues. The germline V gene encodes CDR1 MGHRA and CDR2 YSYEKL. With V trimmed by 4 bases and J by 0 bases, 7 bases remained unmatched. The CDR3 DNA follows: TGCGCCAGCAGCCCGGGACAGGGGGCTGGGACCTCCTACAATGAGCAGTTCTTC. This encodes CASSPGQGAGTSYNEQFF.

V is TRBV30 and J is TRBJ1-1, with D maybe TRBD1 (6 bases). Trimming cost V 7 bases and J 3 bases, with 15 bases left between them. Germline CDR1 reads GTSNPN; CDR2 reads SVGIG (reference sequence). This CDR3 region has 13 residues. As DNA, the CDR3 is TGTGCCTCCCTGGCGGGGGGGCACACTGAAGCTTTCTTT. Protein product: CASLAGGHTEAFF.

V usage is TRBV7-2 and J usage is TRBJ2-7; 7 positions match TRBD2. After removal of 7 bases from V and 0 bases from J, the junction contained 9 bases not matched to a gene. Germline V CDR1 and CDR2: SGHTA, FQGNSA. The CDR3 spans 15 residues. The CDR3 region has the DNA TGTGCCAGCACCCCCCCGGGCGGGAGCTCCTACGAGCAGTACTTC. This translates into CASTPPGGSSYEQYF.

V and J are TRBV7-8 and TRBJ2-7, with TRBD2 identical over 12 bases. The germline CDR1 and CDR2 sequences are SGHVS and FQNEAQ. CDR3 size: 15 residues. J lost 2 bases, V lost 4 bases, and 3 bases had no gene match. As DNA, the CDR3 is TGTGCCAGCAGCTCGACTAGCGGGAGTACCTACGAGCAGTACTTC. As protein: CASSSTSGSTYEQYF.

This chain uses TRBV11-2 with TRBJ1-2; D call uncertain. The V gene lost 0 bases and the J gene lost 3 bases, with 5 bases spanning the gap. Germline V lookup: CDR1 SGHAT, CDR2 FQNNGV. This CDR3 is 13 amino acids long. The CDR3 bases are TGTGCCAGCAGCTTAGATTATGACTATGGCTACACCTTC. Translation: CASSLDYDYGYTF.

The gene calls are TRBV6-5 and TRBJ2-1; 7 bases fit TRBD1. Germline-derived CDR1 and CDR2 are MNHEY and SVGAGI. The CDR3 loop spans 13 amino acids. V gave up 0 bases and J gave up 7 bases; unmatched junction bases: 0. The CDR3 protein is CASSYSTGNEQFF. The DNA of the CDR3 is TGTGCCAGCAGTTACTCGACAGGGAATGAGCAGTTCTTC.

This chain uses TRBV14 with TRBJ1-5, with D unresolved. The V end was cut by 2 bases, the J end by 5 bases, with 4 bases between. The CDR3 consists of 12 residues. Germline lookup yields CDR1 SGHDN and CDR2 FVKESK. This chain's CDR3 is CASSQLDQPQHF. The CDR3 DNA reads TGTGCCAGCAGCCAACTTGATCAGCCCCAGCATTTT.